This entry features one T cell receptor (beta chain) sequence. Its antigen is unknown. Other DNA sequences within the sample encode an identical CDR3. The data were taken from a study of shared clonotypes between healthy human individuals. Background on the study: For every donor, three CD4 naive, three CD4 memory, two CD8 naive and one CD8 memory plates were used.

Here immunoSEQ multiplex PCR was the method, and the copy in TCRdb shows in-frame clones only, minus some. Found here are about 1.1 million clones, around three quarters of them singletons; the top ten hold about 0.94%. Study findings and constraints: Naive subsets generally exceeded memory subsets in estimated richness. Donor scarcity curtailed the genetic and exposure-history diversity represented herein.

Sequenced sample: memory CD4+ T cells from PBMCs. Subset meaning: CD45RA-negative fraction. This TCR derives from a man between 18 and 29 years old in good health. Some clones in this sample may be carry-over from other donors' samples.

The CDR3 sequence: CASSLYRTTGELFF. CDR3 nucleotides: TGTGCCAGCAGCTTATACCGGACCACCGGGGAGCTGTTTTTT. This sequence joins TRBV11-2 and TRBJ2-2; D not resolved. Germline CDR1 and CDR2: SGHAT and FQNNGV. With 2 bases removed from V and 4 bases from J, the gap between germline ends came to 8 bases. This CDR3 is built from 14 residues.